This is a list of T cell receptor beta chains from one sample in a study of T-cell memory formation after mild COVID-19. One entry per CDR3 protein, called by TCRdb with MiXCR from the 5' RACE reads. The repertoire holds 350,000 or so distinct CDR3 sequences, with approximately 21% as singletons. The specimen sequenced was PBMCs or a T cell subset sorted from them (not recorded which). Receptors were obtained from an adult woman who had mild COVID-19 (a few samples of this study predate the infection). Cell type and time point are not known. The CDR3 runs from the conserved cysteine through the conserved F or W. The D gene is left open where the match is weak. Clone size is shown for a subset of rows, as once, few, many or a class of expanded clone.

TRBJ2-7 . TRBD2 TRBV5-1 TGCGCCAGCAGCCCTGAAATTCCGGGACTAGCGGTCCTGACCTACGAGCAGTACTTC CASSPEIPGLAVLTYEQYF
TRBJ2-7 . TRBD1 TRBV28 TGTGCCAGCAGTTTATCCCCCCGGGACAGCTCCTACGAGCAGTACTTC CASSLSPRDSSYEQYF
TRBJ1-2 once TRBD1 TRBV6-5 TGTGCCAGCAGTTACGCCGGGACAGAAGGTGGCTACACCTTC CASSYAGTEGGYTF
TRBJ1-2 . . TRBV20-1 TGCAGTGCCTTCCGGACAGACTATGGCTACACCTTC CSAFRTDYGYTF
TRBJ2-7 few TRBD1 TRBV20-1 TGCAGTGCTAGGCCAGGGGGATCCTACGAGCAGTACTTC CSARPGGSYEQYF
TRBJ1-3 . . TRBV7-2 TGTGCCAGCAGCTTCCTCTCTGGAAACACCATATATTTT CASSFLSGNTIYF
TRBJ2-3 . . TRBV15 TGTGCCACCAGCAGAAGGTTCGGGACATATACCCCCACAGATACGCAGTATTTT CATSRRFGTYTPTDTQYF
TRBJ1-1 . . TRBV12-3/TRBV12-4 TGTTCCAGCAGTTTAGCGCAGAAGGAAGCTTTCTTT CSSSLAQKEAFF
TRBJ2-1 . . TRBV5-1 TGCGCCAGCAGCCCTTCCTCTGAGCAGTTCTTC CASSPSSEQFF
TRBJ2-3 few . TRBV6-5 TGTGCCAGCAGCCTCCGGGGGTCTGGCACAGATACGCAGTATTTT CASSLRGSGTDTQYF
TRBJ2-7 . . TRBV5-6 TGTGCCAGCAGCTTGGGGACGTCAGCCTACGAGCAGTACTTC CASSLGTSAYEQYF
TRBJ2-3 . TRBD2 TRBV13 TGTGCCAGCAGATCGACTAGCGGGTGGGGATCTAGCACAGATACGCAGTATTTT CASRSTSGWGSSTDTQYF
TRBJ2-1 once TRBD2 TRBV3-1 TGTGCCAGCAGCAGAGCGGGGGGGACCGCCAATGAGCAGTTCTTC CASSRAGGTANEQFF
TRBJ2-7 . . TRBV5-5 TGTGCCAGCAGCTTGGCGGGAGTACACTACGAGCAGTACTTC CASSLAGVHYEQYF